These T cell receptor beta chains were read from a single sample in a study of monozygotic twins with inflammatory bowel disease. TCRdb reworked the 5' RACE reads into one entry per CDR3 protein, no DNA. The sample table sets out 150,000 to 200,000 distinct CDR3 sequences. Input material: blood. The receptors stem from a human donor with ulcerative colitis or Crohn's disease, or a healthy co-twin of an affected twin (not recorded which). The CDR3 runs from the conserved cysteine through the conserved F or W. Fields, in order: J gene, V gene, CDR3 protein.

J: TRBJ2-3; V: TRBV28; CDR3: CASSFRASGGFPPTDTQYF
J: TRBJ2-3; V: TRBV11-2; CDR3: CASSLFPGPETSRDTQYF
J: TRBJ1-5; V: TRBV9; CDR3: CASSVGTLEGEPQHF
J: TRBJ1-1; V: TRBV12-3/TRBV12-4; CDR3: CASSFLWGTEAFF
J: TRBJ2-7; V: TRBV5-1; CDR3: CASSLGQALYGQYF
J: TRBJ1-5; V: TRBV5-1; CDR3: CASSTGLSNQPQHF
J: TRBJ1-1; V: TRBV30; CDR3: CAWSVFSDTEAFF
J: TRBJ2-7; V: TRBV20-1; CDR3: CSASDGTYEQYF
J: TRBJ2-3; V: TRBV7-2; CDR3: CASSLAFSGTSGSDTQYF
J: TRBJ2-7; V: TRBV9; CDR3: CASSKHPGQSDYEQYF
J: TRBJ1-1; V: TRBV12-3/TRBV12-4; CDR3: CASSFRAEAFF
J: TRBJ1-6; V: TRBV9; CDR3: CASSVASGTANSPLHF
J: TRBJ2-1; V: TRBV18; CDR3: CASSPLAGAGYNEQFF
J: TRBJ2-1; V: TRBV19; CDR3: CASSISPIERRHNEQFF
J: TRBJ2-1; V: TRBV20-1; CDR3: CSARLPHMPDEQFF
J: TRBJ2-7; V: TRBV20-1; CDR3: CSARATFSYEQYF
J: TRBJ1-5; V: TRBV27; CDR3: CASSFAPIGSGQPQHF
J: TRBJ2-3; V: TRBV6-2/TRBV6-3; CDR3: CASSFLDTQYF
J: TRBJ2-3; V: TRBV6-1; CDR3: CASSDGGYTDTQYF
J: TRBJ2-2; V: TRBV7-9; CDR3: CASSSPRTGGNTGELFF
J: TRBJ2-2; V: TRBV5-4; CDR3: CASSLDPAPTGELFF
J: TRBJ1-1; V: TRBV19; CDR3: CASSSDRQGGNTEAFF
J: TRBJ2-7; V: TRBV11-2; CDR3: CASSLGPGKHEQYF
J: TRBJ2-2; V: TRBV7-3; CDR3: CASSLTSGSNTGELFF
J: TRBJ2-3; V: TRBV9; CDR3: CASSVGSGAGGSDTQYF
J: TRBJ2-7; V: TRBV29-1; CDR3: CSVVVPSYEQYF
J: TRBJ2-7; V: TRBV5-1; CDR3: CASRPGTAIYEQYF
J: TRBJ2-3; V: TRBV20-1; CDR3: CSARDLTGETDTQYF
J: TRBJ2-6; V: TRBV9; CDR3: CASSVVGRSGANVLTF
J: TRBJ2-6; V: TRBV9; CDR3: CASSASLAPSGANVLTF
J: TRBJ2-5; V: TRBV20-1; CDR3: CSARESSLRGETQYF
J: TRBJ2-7; V: TRBV7-2; CDR3: CASSLGTGRLNEQYF
J: TRBJ1-2; V: TRBV2; CDR3: CANQRGRAYGYTF
J: TRBJ2-2; V: TRBV6-5; CDR3: CASSYSDYAGELFF
J: TRBJ2-3; V: TRBV7-3; CDR3: CASSLRPGTSGRAVDTQYF
J: TRBJ2-3; V: TRBV5-1; CDR3: CASSFMGGRLDTQYF
J: TRBJ2-5; V: TRBV12-3/TRBV12-4; CDR3: CASSLAGRQETQYF
J: TRBJ2-1; V: TRBV20-1; CDR3: CSARESPGGGRLAGAYNEQFF
J: TRBJ2-3; V: TRBV7-9; CDR3: CASSPPWGEGTDTQYF
J: TRBJ2-7; V: TRBV27; CDR3: CASSFSAGSYEQYF
J: TRBJ2-6; V: TRBV6-2/TRBV6-3; CDR3: CASSYGSGSPGANVLTF
J: TRBJ2-1; V: TRBV29-1; CDR3: CSVQGTSGGSYNEQFF
J: TRBJ1-2; V: TRBV10-3; CDR3: CAISADRVNGYTF
J: TRBJ2-7; V: TRBV10-3; CDR3: CAISVEVVYEQYF
J: TRBJ2-7; V: TRBV30; CDR3: CAWRGTGGGYEQYF
J: TRBJ1-3; V: TRBV7-2; CDR3: CASSLRGTGNTIYF
J: TRBJ2-2; V: TRBV7-6; CDR3: CASSLPGQGATGELFF
J: TRBJ2-7; V: TRBV28; CDR3: CASSSGTGVYEQYF
J: TRBJ2-1; V: TRBV20-1; CDR3: CSARDRGVLHNEQFF
J: TRBJ1-5; V: TRBV20-1; CDR3: CSAGTGGFNQPQHF